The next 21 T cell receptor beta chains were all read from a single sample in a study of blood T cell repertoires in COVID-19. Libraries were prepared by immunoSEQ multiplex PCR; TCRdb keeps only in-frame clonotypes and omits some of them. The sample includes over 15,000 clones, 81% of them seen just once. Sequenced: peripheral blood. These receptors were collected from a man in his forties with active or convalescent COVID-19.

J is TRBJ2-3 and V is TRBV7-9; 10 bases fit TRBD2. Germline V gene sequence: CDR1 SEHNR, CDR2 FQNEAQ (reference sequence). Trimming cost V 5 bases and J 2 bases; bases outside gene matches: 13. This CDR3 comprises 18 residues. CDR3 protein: CASSIRRLAGLLTDTQYF. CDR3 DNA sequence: TGTGCCAGCAGCATAAGAAGACTAGCGGGTCTGCTCACAGATACGCAGTATTTT.

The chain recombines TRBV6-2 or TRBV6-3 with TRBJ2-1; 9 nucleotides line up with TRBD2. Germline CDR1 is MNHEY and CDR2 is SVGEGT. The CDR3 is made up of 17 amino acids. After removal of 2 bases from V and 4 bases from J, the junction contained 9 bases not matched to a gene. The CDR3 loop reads CASSYSLPSGIYNEQFF. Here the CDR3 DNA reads TGTGCCAGCAGTTACAGCTTGCCTAGCGGGATTTACAATGAGCAGTTCTTC.

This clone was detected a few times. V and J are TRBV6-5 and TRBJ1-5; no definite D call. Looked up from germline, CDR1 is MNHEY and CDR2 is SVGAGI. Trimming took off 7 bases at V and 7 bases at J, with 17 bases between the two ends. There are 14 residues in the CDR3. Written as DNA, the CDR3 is TGTGCCAGCACAAACACGGGGTCCGGCCAGCCCCAGCATTTT. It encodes CASTNTGSGQPQHF.

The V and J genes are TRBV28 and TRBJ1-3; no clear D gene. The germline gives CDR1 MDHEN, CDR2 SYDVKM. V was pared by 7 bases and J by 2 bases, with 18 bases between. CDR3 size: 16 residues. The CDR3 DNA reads TGTGCCAGCACCTCGGGGAGCGTCCTGGCTGGAAACACCATATATTTT. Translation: CASTSGSVLAGNTIYF.

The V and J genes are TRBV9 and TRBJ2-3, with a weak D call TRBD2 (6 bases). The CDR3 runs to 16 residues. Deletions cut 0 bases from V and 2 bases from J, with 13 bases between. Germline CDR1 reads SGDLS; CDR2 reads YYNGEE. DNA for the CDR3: TGTGCCAGCAGCGTAGCGGGGGACCCCTTCACAGATACGCAGTATTTT. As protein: CASSVAGDPFTDTQYF. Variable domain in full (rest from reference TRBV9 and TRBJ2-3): DSGVTQTPKHLITATGQRVTLRCSPRSGDLSVYWYQQSLDQGLQFLIQYYNGEERAKGNILERFSAQQFPDLHSELNLSSLELGDSALYFCASSVAGDPFTDTQYFGPGTRLTVL.

Here the CDR3 reads CASSRATGNTIYF. In DNA form, the CDR3 reads TGTGCCAGCAGCAGGGCCACTGGAAACACCATATATTTT. The V call is TRBV6-5, the J call TRBJ1-3, with a possible D match to TRBD1 (5 bases). Germline-derived CDR1 and CDR2 are MNHEY and SVGAGI. V was clipped by 6 bases and J by 2 bases, with 8 bases between them. The CDR3 is 13 residues long.

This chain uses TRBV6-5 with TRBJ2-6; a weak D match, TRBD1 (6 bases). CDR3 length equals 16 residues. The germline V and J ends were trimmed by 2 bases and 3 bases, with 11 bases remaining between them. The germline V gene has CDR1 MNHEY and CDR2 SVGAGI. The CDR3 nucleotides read TGTGCCAGCAGTTACAATTGGGGGCGTGGGGCCAACGTCCTGACTTTC. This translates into CASSYNWGRGANVLTF.

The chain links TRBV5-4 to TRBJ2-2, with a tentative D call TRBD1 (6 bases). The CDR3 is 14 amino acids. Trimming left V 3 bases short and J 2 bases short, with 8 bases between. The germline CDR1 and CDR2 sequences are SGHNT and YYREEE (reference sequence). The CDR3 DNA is TGTGCCAGCAGCTGGGGACAAAACACCGGGGAGCTGTTTTTT. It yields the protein CASSWGQNTGELFF.

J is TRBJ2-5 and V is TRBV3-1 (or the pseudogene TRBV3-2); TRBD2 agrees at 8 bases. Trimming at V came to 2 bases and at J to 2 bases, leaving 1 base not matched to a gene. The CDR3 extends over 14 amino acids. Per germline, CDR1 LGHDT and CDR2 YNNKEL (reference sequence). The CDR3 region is CASSQTSGQETQYF. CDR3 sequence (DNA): TGTGCCAGCAGCCAAACTAGCGGACAAGAGACCCAGTACTTC.

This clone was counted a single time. Here the CDR3 DNA reads TGTGCCAGCAGCTATACAGGGGCGGGAGATACGCAGTATTTT. Translated: CASSYTGAGDTQYF. The V gene is TRBV7-9, the J gene TRBJ2-3; 7 bases line up with TRBD1. The V gene end was trimmed by 4 bases and the J gene end by 5 bases; junction bases not matched to a gene: 6. Germline-derived CDR1 and CDR2 are SEHNR and FQNEAQ (reference sequence). The CDR3 totals 14 residues.

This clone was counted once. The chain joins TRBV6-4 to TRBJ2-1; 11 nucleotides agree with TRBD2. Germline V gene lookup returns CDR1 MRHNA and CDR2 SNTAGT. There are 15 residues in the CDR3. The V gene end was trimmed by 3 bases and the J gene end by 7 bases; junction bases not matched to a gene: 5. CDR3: CASSETSGGLNEQFF. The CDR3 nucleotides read TGTGCCAGCAGTGAAACTAGCGGGGGTTTAAATGAGCAGTTCTTC.

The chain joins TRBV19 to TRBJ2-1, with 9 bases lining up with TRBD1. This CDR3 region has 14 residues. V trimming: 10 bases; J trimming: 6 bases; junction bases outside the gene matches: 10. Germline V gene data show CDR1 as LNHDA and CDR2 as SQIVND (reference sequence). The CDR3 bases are TGTGCCACACGACAGGGGGAAATATTCAATGAGCAGTTCTTC. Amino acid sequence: CATRQGEIFNEQFF.

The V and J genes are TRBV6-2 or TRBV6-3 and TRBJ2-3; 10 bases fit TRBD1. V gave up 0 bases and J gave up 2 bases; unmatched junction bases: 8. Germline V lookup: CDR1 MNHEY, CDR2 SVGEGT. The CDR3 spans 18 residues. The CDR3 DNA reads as TGTGCCAGCAGTTACTCGACCGACAGGGGGCATCTCACAGATACGCAGTATTTT. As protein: CASSYSTDRGHLTDTQYF.

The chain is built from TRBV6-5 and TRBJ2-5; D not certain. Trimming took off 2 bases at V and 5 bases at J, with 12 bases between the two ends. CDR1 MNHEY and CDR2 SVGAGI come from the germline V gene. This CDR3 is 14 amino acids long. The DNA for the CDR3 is TGTGCCAGCAGTTACGAGCCACAGATCGAGACCCAGTACTTC. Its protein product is CASSYEPQIETQYF.

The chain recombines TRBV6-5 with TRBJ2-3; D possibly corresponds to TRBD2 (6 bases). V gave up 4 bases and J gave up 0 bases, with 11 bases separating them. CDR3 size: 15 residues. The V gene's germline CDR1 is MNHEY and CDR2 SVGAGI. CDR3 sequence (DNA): TGTGCCAGCAGTTCCCTAGCGCTTAGCACAGATACGCAGTATTTT. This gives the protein CASSSLALSTDTQYF.

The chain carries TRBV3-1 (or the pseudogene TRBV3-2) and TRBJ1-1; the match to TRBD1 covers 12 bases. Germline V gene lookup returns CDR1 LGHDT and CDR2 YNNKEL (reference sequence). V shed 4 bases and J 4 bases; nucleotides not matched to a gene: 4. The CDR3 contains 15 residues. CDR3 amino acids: CASSLGTGGLTEAFF. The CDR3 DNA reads TGTGCCAGCAGCCTAGGGACAGGGGGCCTCACTGAAGCTTTCTTT.

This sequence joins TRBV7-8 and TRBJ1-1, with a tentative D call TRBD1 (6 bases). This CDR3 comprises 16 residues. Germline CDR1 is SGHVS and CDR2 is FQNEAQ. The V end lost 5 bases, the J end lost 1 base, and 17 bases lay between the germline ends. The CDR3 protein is CASSPGAGGRNTEAFF. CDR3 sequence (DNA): TGTGCCAGCAGCCCGGGGGCGGGGGGCAGGAACACTGAAGCTTTCTTT.

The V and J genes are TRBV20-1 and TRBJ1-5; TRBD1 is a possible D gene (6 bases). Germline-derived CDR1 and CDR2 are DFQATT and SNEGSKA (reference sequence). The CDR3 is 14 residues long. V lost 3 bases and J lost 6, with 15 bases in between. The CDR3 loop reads CSASPGHSGQPQHF. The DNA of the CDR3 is TGCAGTGCTAGTCCGGGACATTCGGGTCAGCCCCAGCATTTT.

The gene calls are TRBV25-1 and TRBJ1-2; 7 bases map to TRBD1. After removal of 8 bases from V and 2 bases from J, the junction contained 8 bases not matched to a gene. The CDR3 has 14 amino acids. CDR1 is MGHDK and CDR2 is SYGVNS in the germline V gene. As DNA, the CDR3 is TGTGCCAGCGGGGACAGAGGCGGCAACTATGGCTACACCTTC. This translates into CASGDRGGNYGYTF.

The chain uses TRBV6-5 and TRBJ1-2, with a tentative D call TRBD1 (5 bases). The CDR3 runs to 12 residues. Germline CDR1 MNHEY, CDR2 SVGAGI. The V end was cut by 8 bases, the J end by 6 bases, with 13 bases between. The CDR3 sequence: CASRPGGHGYTF. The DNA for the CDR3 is TGTGCCAGCCGCCCGGGGGGACATGGCTACACCTTC.

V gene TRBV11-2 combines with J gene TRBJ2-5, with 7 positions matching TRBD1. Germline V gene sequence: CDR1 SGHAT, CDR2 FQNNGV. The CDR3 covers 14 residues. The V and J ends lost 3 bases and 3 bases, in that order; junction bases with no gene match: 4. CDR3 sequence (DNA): TGTGCCAGCAGCTTTGACAGGGCTGAAGAGACCCAGTACTTC. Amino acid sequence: CASSFDRAEETQYF.